Given below is one T cell receptor (beta chain) in context. With cryopreserved PBMCs as the source, 1.5 to 2.5 micrograms of genomic DNA went to TCR beta libraries. This sample is drawn from a study of cytotoxic CD8 clonotypes in ibrutinib-treated CLL. Study information: Patients: 11 to 12 relapsed/refractory, approximately 14 treatment-naive, fewer than 18 IGHV unmutated. The response samples were taken once patients had been treated for a median of about 12 months, range 6 to 36.

Deep sequencing aimed at 1 in 200,000 to 1 in 1 million T cells' resolution. Using immunoSEQ multiplex PCR, the repertoire was profiled, and TCRdb retains in-frame clones only, with some absent. The sample records over 95,000 clones, approximately 58% being singletons. This CDR3 contains 15 residues. The material sequenced was PBMCs, taken after 24 months of ibrutinib treatment. V and J are TRBV21-1 and TRBJ1-3. TRBV21-1 is noted as a pseudogene. This TCR derives from a human donor with chronic lymphocytic leukemia. CDR3 loop: CASSNHTCSGNTIYF. The CDR3 nucleotides read TGTGCCAGCAGCAATCATACCTGCTCTGGAAACACCATATATTTT.